This T cell receptor beta chain emerged from a study of T cell responses to AZD1222 COVID-19 vaccine. The V end was cut by 1 base, the J end by 7 bases, with 8 bases between. The germline gives CDR1 DFQATT, CDR2 SNEGSKA (reference sequence). This CDR3 has 11 amino acids. Sequenced by immunoSEQ multiplex PCR; TCRdb stores in-frame clones only, minus some. Found here are under 110,000 clones, roughly 88% of them singletons; the top ten hold 6.5% to 10%. Sequencing used peripheral blood, obtained 28 days after the second AZD1222 dose. The V call is TRBV20-1, the J call TRBJ2-7; no definite D call. The sequence derives from an adult who received the AZD1222 COVID-19 vaccine. The chain's CDR3 is CSARAHPEQYF. DNA for the CDR3: TGCAGTGCTAGAGCACACCCGGAGCAGTACTTC.